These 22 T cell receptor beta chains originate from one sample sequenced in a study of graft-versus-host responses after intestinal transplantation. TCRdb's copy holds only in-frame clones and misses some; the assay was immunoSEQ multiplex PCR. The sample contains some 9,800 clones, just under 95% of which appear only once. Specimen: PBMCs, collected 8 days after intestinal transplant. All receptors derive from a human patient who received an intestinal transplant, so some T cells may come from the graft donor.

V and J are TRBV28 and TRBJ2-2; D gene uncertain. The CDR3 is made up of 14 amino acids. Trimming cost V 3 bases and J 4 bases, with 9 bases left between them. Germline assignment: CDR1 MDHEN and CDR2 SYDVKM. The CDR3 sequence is CASSLVQSTGELFF. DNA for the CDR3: TGTGCCAGCAGTTTGGTACAGAGCACCGGGGAGCTGTTTTTT.

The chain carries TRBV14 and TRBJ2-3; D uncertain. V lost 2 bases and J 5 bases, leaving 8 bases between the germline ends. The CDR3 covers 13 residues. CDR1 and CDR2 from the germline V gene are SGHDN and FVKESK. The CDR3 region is CASSQPLLDTQYF. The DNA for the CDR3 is TGTGCCAGCAGCCAACCCCTTTTAGATACGCAGTATTTT. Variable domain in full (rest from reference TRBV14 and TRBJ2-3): EAGVTQFPSHSVIEKGQTVTLRCDPISGHDNLYWYRRVMGKEIKFLLHFVKESKQDESGMPNNRFLAERTGGTYSTLKVQPAELEDSGVYFCASSQPLLDTQYFGPGTRLTVL.

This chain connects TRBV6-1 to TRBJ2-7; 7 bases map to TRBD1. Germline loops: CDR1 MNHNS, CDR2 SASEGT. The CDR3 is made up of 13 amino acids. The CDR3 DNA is TGTGTTTCCGGGACAGTCGTTTCCTACGAGCAGTACTTC. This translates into CVSGTVVSYEQYF.

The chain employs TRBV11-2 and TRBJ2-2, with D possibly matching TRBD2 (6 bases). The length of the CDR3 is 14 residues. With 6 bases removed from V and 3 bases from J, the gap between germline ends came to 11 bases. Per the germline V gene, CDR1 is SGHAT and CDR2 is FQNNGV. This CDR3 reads CASSRSGYTGELFF. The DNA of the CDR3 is TGTGCCAGCAGTCGTAGCGGCTACACCGGGGAGCTGTTTTTT.

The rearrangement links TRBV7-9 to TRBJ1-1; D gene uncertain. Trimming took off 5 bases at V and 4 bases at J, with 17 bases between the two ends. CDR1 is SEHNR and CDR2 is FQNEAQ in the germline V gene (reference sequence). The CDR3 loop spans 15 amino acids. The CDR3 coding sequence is TGTGCCAGCAGCCCACTCTTTTCCGTTCCCACTGAAGCTTTCTTT. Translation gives CASSPLFSVPTEAFF. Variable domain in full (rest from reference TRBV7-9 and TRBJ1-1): DTGVSQNPRHKITKRGQNVTFRCDPISEHNRLYWYRQTLGQGPEFLTYFQNEAQLEKSRLLSDRFSAERPKGSFSTLEIQRTEQGDSAMYLCASSPLFSVPTEAFFGQGTRLTVV.

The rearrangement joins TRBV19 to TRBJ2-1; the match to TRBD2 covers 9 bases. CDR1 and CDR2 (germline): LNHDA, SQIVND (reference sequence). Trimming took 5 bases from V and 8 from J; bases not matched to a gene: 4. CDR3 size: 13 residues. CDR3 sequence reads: CASSLAGIDEQFF. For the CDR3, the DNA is TGTGCCAGTAGTCTAGCGGGAATCGATGAGCAGTTCTTC.

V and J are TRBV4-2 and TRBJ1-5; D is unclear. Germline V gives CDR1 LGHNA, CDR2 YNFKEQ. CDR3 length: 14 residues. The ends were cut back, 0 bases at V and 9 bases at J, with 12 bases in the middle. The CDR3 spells CASSQDRIGGPQHF. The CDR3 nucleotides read TGTGCCAGCAGCCAAGATAGGATAGGAGGGCCCCAGCATTTT.

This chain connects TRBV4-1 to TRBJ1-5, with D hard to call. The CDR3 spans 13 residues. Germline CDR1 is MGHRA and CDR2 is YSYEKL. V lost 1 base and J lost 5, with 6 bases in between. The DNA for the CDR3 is TGCGCCAGCAGCCAAGTGGCAGATCAGCCCCAGCATTTT. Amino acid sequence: CASSQVADQPQHF.

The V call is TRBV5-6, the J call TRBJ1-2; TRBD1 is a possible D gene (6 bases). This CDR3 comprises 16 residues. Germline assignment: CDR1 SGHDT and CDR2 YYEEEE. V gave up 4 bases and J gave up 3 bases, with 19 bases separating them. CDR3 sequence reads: CASSGSGAYPYYGYTF. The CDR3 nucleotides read TGTGCCAGCAGCGGATCGGGGGCCTACCCCTACTATGGCTACACCTTC.

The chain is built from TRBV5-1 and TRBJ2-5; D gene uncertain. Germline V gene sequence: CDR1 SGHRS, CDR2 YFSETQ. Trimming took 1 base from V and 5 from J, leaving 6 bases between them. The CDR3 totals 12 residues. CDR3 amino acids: CASSLLRETQYF. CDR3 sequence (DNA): TGCGCCAGCAGCTTGCTTCGGGAGACCCAGTACTTC.

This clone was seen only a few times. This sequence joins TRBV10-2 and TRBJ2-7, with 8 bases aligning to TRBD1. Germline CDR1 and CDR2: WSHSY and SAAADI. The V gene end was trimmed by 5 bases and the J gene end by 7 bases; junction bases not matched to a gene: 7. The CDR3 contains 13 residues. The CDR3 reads CASSRGQALEQYF. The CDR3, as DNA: TGCGCCAGCAGTCGGGGACAGGCCTTAGAGCAGTACTTC.

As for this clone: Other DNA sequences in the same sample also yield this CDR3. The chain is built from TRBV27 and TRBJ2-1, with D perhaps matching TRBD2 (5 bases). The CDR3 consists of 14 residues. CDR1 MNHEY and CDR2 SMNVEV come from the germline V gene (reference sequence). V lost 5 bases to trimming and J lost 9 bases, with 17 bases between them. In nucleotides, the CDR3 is TGTGCCAGCAGTAGTGGGCTAGCTTCTGGTGAGCAGTTCTTC. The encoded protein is CASSSGLASGEQFF.

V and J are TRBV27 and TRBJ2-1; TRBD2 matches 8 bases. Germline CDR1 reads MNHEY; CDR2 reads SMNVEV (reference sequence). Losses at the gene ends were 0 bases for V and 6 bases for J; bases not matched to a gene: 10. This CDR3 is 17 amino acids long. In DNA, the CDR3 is TGTGCCAGCAGTTTATCGCTCGGGGGGGCGAGGCGCAATGAGCAGTTCTTC. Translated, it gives CASSLSLGGARRNEQFF.

The CDR3 DNA sequence: TGTGCCAGCAGTTACTGGACTAGCGGGATAGACGGGGAGCTGTTTTTT. Its translation is CASSYWTSGIDGELFF. The chain has TRBV27 and TRBJ2-2; 12 bases are a match to TRBD2. Germline assignment: CDR1 MNHEY and CDR2 SMNVEV (reference sequence). This CDR3 has 16 amino acids. V was clipped by 4 bases and J by 7 bases; unmatched bases: 7.

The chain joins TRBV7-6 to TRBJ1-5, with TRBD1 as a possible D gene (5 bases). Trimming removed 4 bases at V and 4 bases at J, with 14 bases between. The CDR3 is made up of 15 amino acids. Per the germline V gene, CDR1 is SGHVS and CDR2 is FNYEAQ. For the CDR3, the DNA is TGTGCCAGCAGCTCGCACGGGGGTAGGAATCAGCCCCAGCATTTT. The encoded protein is CASSSHGGRNQPQHF.

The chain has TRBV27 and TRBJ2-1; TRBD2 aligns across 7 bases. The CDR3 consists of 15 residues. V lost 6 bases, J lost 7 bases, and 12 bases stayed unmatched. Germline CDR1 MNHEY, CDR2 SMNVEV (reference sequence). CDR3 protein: CASRMGGSLGNEQFF. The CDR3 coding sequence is TGTGCCAGCAGAATGGGCGGGAGCCTTGGGAATGAGCAGTTCTTC.

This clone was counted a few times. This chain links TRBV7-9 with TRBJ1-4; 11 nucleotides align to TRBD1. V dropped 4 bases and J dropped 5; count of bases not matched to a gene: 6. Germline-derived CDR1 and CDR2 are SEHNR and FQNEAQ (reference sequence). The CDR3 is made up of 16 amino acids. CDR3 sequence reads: CASSSGWDRGNEKLFF. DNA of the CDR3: TGTGCCAGCAGCTCGGGTTGGGACAGGGGGAATGAAAAACTGTTTTTT.

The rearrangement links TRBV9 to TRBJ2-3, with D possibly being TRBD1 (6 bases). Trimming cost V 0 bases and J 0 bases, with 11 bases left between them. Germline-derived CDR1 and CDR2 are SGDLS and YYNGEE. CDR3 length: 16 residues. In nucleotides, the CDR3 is TGTGCCAGCAGCGTAGCCTCCCAGGGGAGCACAGATACGCAGTATTTT. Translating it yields CASSVASQGSTDTQYF.

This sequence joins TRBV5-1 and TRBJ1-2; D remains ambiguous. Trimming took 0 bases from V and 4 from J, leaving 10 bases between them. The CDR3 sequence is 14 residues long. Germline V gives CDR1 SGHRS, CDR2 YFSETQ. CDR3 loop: CASSLVWRLYGYTF. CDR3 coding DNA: TGCGCCAGCAGCTTGGTTTGGCGCCTCTATGGCTACACCTTC.

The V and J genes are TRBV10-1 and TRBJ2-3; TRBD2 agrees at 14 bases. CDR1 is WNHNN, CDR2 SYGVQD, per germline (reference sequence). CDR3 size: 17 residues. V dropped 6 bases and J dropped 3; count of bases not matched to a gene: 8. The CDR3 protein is CASRGRGLAGETDTQYF. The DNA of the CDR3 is TGCGCCAGCAGGGGACGGGGACTAGCGGGGGAGACAGATACGCAGTATTTT.

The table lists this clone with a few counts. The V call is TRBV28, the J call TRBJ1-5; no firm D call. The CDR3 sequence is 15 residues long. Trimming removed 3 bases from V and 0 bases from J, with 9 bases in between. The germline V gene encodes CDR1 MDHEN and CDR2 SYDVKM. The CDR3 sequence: CASSFHSYSNQPQHF. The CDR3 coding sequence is TGTGCCAGCAGTTTTCACAGCTATAGCAATCAGCCCCAGCATTTT.

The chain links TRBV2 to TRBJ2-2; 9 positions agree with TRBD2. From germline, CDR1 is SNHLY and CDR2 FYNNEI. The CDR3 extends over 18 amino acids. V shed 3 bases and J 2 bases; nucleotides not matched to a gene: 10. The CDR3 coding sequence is TGTGCCAGCAGTGAGAGGCCCAGCGGGGGGCCTAACACCGGGGAGCTGTTTTTT. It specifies CASSERPSGGPNTGELFF.